The 16 T cell receptor beta chains below were found in one sample sequenced in a study of blood T cell repertoires in COVID-19. Assay used: immunoSEQ multiplex PCR; TCRdb lists only in-frame clones, some missing. In the table there are some 160,000 clones, about 83% of which are singletons. Source material: peripheral blood. All receptors derive from an elderly woman with COVID-19, enrolled during active disease.

The chain links TRBV18 to TRBJ2-5; D is perhaps TRBD1 (5 bases). V gave up 5 bases and J gave up 3 bases, with 10 bases separating them. Germline V gene lookup returns CDR1 KGHSH and CDR2 LQKENI. The CDR3 extends over 13 amino acids. The CDR3 sequence: CASSTGPKETQYF. The CDR3 coding sequence is TGTGCCAGCTCAACAGGACCAAAAGAGACCCAGTACTTC.

The chain uses TRBV27 and TRBJ2-1; 10 bases line up with TRBD2. The J segment lost 5 bases and the V segment lost 6 bases, leaving 4 bases of the junction unmatched. The CDR3 runs 14 residues. Germline V gene data show CDR1 as MNHEY and CDR2 as SMNVEV (reference sequence). CDR3 residues: CASRLAGANNEQFF. Here the CDR3 DNA reads TGTGCCAGCAGGCTAGCGGGAGCCAACAATGAGCAGTTCTTC.

The V call is TRBV9, the J call TRBJ2-5; 7 bases are shared with TRBD2. CDR1 and CDR2 (germline): SGDLS, YYNGEE. The CDR3 spans 18 residues. The V and J ends lost 3 bases and 1 base, in that order; junction bases with no gene match: 15. The DNA of the CDR3 is TGTGCCAGCAGCGCACCGGGGGGTAGCGGTCCTCTCCAAGAGACCCAGTACTTC. Translated, it gives CASSAPGGSGPLQETQYF.

V is TRBV15 and J is TRBJ1-2; TRBD1 agrees at 7 bases. This CDR3 contains 15 residues. Germline assignment: CDR1 LNHNV and CDR2 YYDKDF (reference sequence). The V and J ends lost 0 bases and 5 bases, in that order; junction bases with no gene match: 6. The CDR3 coding sequence is TGTGCCACCAGCAGAGAGCCGACAGGGAAGTATGGCTACACCTTC. It yields the protein CATSREPTGKYGYTF.

The V gene is TRBV7-2, the J gene TRBJ2-4; 12 nucleotides agree with TRBD2. This CDR3 is built from 15 residues. Germline V gene sequence: CDR1 SGHTA, CDR2 FQGNSA. The junction had 7 bases not matched to a gene; V was cut back by 4 bases and J by 9 bases. CDR3 in amino acids: CASSSLAGGLGIQYF. In DNA form, the CDR3 reads TGTGCCAGCAGCTCGCTAGCGGGGGGGCTTGGCATTCAGTACTTC.

This clone appeared once. J is TRBJ2-7 and V is TRBV28, with D unclear. The CDR3 runs 12 residues. CDR1 and CDR2 (germline): MDHEN, SYDVKM. V dropped 4 bases and J dropped 6 bases, with 10 bases sitting between them. CDR3 DNA: TGTGCCAGCAGTTGGCCGGCAGGCGAGCAGTACTTC. It codes for CASSWPAGEQYF.

Of note for this clone: The same CDR3 arises from other DNA sequences in this sample as well. The chain uses TRBV7-2 and TRBJ2-3; 9 nucleotides agree with TRBD2. Germline trimming cut 1 base from V and 5 bases from J; bases unmatched to any gene: 4. CDR1 and CDR2 (germline): SGHTA, FQGNSA. This CDR3 is built from 15 residues. The CDR3 DNA follows: TGTGCCAGCAGCTTAGGGGGCGGGGGGGGAGATACGCAGTATTTT. Translation gives CASSLGGGGGDTQYF.

V and J are TRBV5-5 and TRBJ1-1; D is unclear. The CDR3 spans 13 residues. Per the germline V gene, CDR1 is SGHKS and CDR2 is YYEKEE (reference sequence). V lost 7 bases and J lost 3, with 13 bases in between. In DNA, the CDR3 is TGTGCCAGCCGAACCCCCCAGGACACTGAAGCTTTCTTT. It yields the protein CASRTPQDTEAFF.

This clone appeared a few times. The chain joins TRBV27 to TRBJ2-7; 9 nucleotides align to TRBD1. The V gene's germline CDR1 is MNHEY and CDR2 SMNVEV (reference sequence). The CDR3 spans 16 residues. Losses at the gene ends were 6 bases for V and 7 bases for J; bases not matched to a gene: 16. DNA for the CDR3: TGTGCCAGCAGGACCCTTACCGGGACAGGGATGAGTGAGCAGTACTTC. Its translation: CASRTLTGTGMSEQYF.

The CDR3, as DNA: TGTGCCAGCAGCTTGGAAGGGCGGGGGACCGTCACAGATACGCAGTATTTT. The encoded protein is CASSLEGRGTVTDTQYF. This chain connects TRBV5-8 to TRBJ2-3; 7 bases are a match to TRBD2. From germline, CDR1 is SGHTS and CDR2 YDEGEE. V trimming: 0 bases; J trimming: 2 bases; junction bases outside the gene matches: 9. The CDR3 has 17 residues.

This clone was seen a few times. The chain combines TRBV10-3 with TRBJ1-1; TRBD1 matches at 10 bases. Unmatched junction bases numbered 8, after V lost 10 bases and J lost 9 bases. Germline V gene sequence: CDR1 ENHRY, CDR2 SYGVKD. The CDR3 loop spans 12 amino acids. The DNA of the CDR3 is TGTGCCACTATTGGGACAGGGGAGAAAGCTTTCTTT. Residues: CATIGTGEKAFF.

This clone has a handful of counts. The V call is TRBV11-2, the J call TRBJ2-7; the D is unclear. Germline V gene sequence: CDR1 SGHAT, CDR2 FQNNGV. The CDR3 extends over 14 amino acids. Between the trimmed V and J ends, which lost 3 bases and 0 bases, there was a span of 9 bases. The chain's CDR3 is CASSFSKSSYEQYF. The CDR3 DNA is TGTGCCAGCAGCTTTTCTAAATCCTCCTACGAGCAGTACTTC.

In this sample, this clone turned up a few times. The CDR3 nucleotides are TGTGCCAGCAGCTTATCGCAGTCCGGACAGGGAGATGAGCAGTTCTTC. This encodes CASSLSQSGQGDEQFF. This chain uses TRBV7-3 with TRBJ2-1; 8 positions match TRBD1. Germline values: CDR1 SGHTA, CDR2 FQGTGA. V dropped 2 bases and J dropped 8; count of bases not matched to a gene: 11. The length of the CDR3 is 16 residues.

The CDR3 protein is CATSDRRLAAYGEQFF. The CDR3 DNA reads as TGTGCCACCAGTGACCGTCGACTAGCGGCATACGGTGAGCAGTTCTTC. The chain joins TRBV24-1 to TRBJ2-1; 9 bases are shared with TRBD2. This CDR3 is 16 amino acids long. Germline V CDR1 and CDR2: KGHDR, SFDVKD. With V trimmed by 4 bases and J by 9 bases, 12 bases remained unmatched.

This clone was observed a handful of times. The chain employs TRBV6-5 and TRBJ2-7; TRBD1 matches at 9 bases. The CDR3 covers 13 residues. Germline loops: CDR1 MNHEY, CDR2 SVGAGI. V shed 6 bases and J 5 bases; nucleotides not matched to a gene: 5. The CDR3 nucleotides read TGTGCCAGCAGACGGACAGGGGAAGACGAGCAGTACTTC. Its translation: CASRRTGEDEQYF.

A few counts support this clone. V and J are TRBV10-3 and TRBJ1-1, with 7 positions matching TRBD1. V trimming: 8 bases; J trimming: 3 bases; junction bases outside the gene matches: 12. The CDR3 runs 15 residues. Per germline, CDR1 ENHRY and CDR2 SYGVKD. The CDR3 DNA follows: TGTGCCATCGGTAAGGGGGCCCTACGGGACACTGAAGCTTTCTTT. The encoded protein is CAIGKGALRDTEAFF.